This paragraph covers one T cell receptor (beta chain) sequence. The V gene lost 5 bases and the J gene lost 1 base, with 9 bases spanning the gap. The CDR3 covers 14 residues. Germline V gene sequence: CDR1 LGHNT, CDR2 FRNRAP. This sample is part of a study of neoadjuvant anti-PD-1 for oral cavity cancer. Profiling relied on immunoSEQ multiplex PCR, and the TCRdb table lists in-frame clones only, not all of them. Of some 14,000 clones detected, about two thirds appear once; the ten largest clones hold over 2%. The starting material was PBMCs, obtained before nivolumab (anti-PD-1) treatment. This chain joins TRBV12-5 and TRBJ1-5; no clear D. The source of this sequence is a person aged 40 to 85 with oral cavity squamous cell carcinoma. The CDR3 DNA follows: TGTGCTAGTGGTGGTCTTTTCAGCAATCAGCCCCAGCATTTT. Translating gives CASGGLFSNQPQHF.